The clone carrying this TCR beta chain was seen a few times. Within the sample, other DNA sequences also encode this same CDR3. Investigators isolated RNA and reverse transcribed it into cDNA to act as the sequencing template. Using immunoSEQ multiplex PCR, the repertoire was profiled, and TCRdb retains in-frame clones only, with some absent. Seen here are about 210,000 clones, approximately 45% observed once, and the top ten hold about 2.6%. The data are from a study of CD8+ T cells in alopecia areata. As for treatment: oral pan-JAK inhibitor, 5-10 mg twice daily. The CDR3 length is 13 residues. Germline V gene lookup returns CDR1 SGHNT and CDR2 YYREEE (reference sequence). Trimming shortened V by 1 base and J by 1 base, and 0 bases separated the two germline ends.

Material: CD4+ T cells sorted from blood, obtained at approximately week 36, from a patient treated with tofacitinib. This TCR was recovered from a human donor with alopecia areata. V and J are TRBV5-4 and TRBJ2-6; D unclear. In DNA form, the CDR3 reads TGTGCCAGCAGCTTGTCTGGGGCCAACGTCCTGACTTTC. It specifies CASSLSGANVLTF.